This T cell receptor (beta chain) was profiled in a study of long-term antiretroviral therapy in people with HIV. Broader study findings: Pre-ART expanded clones dominated the repertoire at every time point.

This clone occurred a few times. Its antigen remains unidentified. At the survey level, the v3.0 immunoSEQ assay was run. Sequencing was performed with immunoSEQ multiplex PCR; in TCRdb, only in-frame clones are kept and a portion is missing. The sample yields tens of thousands of clones, roughly four fifths seen once. Trimming removed 0 bases at V and 0 bases at J, with 6 bases between. This CDR3 spans 14 amino acids. CDR1 is MNHEY, CDR2 SVGAGI, per germline. The sequenced sample was unsorted PBMCs, obtained 0.3 years after starting antiretroviral therapy. The genes are TRBV6-5 and TRBJ2-7, with D hard to call. The receptor was derived from a man between 18 and 35 years old with HIV. The CDR3 region is CASSYSPVSYEQYF. Here the CDR3 DNA reads TGTGCCAGCAGTTACTCGCCGGTCTCCTACGAGCAGTACTTC.